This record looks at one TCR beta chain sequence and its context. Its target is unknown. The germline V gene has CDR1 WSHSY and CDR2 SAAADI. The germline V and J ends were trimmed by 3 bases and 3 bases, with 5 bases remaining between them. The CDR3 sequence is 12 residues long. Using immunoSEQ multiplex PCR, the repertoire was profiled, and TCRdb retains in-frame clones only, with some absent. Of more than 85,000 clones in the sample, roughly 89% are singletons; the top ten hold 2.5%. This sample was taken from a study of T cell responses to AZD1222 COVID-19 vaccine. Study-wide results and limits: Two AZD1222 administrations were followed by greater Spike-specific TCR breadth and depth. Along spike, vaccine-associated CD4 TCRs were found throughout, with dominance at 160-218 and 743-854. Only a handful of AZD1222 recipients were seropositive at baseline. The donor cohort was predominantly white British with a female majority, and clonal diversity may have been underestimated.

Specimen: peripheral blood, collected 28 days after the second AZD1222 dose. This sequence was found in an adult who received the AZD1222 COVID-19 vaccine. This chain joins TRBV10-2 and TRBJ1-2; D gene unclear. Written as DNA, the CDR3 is TGCGCCAGCAGTGACACCGACTATGGCTACACCTTC. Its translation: CASSDTDYGYTF.